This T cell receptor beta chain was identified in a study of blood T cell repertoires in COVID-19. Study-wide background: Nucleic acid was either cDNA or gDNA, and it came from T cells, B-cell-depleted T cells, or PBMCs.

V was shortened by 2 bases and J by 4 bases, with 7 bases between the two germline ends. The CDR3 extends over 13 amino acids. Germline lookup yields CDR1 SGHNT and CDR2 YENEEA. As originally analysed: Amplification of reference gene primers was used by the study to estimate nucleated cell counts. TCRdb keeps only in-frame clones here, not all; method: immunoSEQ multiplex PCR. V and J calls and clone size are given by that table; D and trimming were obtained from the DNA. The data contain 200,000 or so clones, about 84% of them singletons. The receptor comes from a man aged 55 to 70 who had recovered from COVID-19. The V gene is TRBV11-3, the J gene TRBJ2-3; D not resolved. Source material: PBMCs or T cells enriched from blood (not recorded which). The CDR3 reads CASSLLRSDTQYF. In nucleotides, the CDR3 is TGTGCCAGCAGCTTACTCAGATCAGATACGCAGTATTTT.